This T cell receptor (beta chain) was retrieved from a study of CD8 T cells in ankylosing spondylitis. Study findings and constraints: The authors reported significant enrichment of disease-linked clones in matched ankylosing spondylitis synovial fluid. One TCR beta motif, made up of about 8 highly homologous variants, appeared characteristic of ankylosing spondylitis blood.

This clonotype was detected ten times or more. Its specificity is unknown. The CDR3 contains 15 residues. V trimming: 6 bases; J trimming: 7 bases; junction bases outside the gene matches: 7. The germline V gene encodes CDR1 SGHNT and CDR2 YYREEE (reference sequence). TCRdb processed the 5' RACE reads anew with MiXCR; each CDR3 protein has one entry. Of roughly 450,000 distinct CDR3 sequences listed, around 26% are singletons. The origin of this receptor is a male donor with ankylosing spondylitis. The rearrangement joins TRBV5-4 to TRBJ2-1, with 13 bases lining up with TRBD2. Material for sequencing was blood, either unsorted or a sorted T cell fraction (not recorded which). CDR3 DNA sequence: TGTGCCAGCACCCCACGGACTAGCGGGAGAAATGAGCAGTTCTTC. Protein sequence: CASTPRTSGRNEQFF.